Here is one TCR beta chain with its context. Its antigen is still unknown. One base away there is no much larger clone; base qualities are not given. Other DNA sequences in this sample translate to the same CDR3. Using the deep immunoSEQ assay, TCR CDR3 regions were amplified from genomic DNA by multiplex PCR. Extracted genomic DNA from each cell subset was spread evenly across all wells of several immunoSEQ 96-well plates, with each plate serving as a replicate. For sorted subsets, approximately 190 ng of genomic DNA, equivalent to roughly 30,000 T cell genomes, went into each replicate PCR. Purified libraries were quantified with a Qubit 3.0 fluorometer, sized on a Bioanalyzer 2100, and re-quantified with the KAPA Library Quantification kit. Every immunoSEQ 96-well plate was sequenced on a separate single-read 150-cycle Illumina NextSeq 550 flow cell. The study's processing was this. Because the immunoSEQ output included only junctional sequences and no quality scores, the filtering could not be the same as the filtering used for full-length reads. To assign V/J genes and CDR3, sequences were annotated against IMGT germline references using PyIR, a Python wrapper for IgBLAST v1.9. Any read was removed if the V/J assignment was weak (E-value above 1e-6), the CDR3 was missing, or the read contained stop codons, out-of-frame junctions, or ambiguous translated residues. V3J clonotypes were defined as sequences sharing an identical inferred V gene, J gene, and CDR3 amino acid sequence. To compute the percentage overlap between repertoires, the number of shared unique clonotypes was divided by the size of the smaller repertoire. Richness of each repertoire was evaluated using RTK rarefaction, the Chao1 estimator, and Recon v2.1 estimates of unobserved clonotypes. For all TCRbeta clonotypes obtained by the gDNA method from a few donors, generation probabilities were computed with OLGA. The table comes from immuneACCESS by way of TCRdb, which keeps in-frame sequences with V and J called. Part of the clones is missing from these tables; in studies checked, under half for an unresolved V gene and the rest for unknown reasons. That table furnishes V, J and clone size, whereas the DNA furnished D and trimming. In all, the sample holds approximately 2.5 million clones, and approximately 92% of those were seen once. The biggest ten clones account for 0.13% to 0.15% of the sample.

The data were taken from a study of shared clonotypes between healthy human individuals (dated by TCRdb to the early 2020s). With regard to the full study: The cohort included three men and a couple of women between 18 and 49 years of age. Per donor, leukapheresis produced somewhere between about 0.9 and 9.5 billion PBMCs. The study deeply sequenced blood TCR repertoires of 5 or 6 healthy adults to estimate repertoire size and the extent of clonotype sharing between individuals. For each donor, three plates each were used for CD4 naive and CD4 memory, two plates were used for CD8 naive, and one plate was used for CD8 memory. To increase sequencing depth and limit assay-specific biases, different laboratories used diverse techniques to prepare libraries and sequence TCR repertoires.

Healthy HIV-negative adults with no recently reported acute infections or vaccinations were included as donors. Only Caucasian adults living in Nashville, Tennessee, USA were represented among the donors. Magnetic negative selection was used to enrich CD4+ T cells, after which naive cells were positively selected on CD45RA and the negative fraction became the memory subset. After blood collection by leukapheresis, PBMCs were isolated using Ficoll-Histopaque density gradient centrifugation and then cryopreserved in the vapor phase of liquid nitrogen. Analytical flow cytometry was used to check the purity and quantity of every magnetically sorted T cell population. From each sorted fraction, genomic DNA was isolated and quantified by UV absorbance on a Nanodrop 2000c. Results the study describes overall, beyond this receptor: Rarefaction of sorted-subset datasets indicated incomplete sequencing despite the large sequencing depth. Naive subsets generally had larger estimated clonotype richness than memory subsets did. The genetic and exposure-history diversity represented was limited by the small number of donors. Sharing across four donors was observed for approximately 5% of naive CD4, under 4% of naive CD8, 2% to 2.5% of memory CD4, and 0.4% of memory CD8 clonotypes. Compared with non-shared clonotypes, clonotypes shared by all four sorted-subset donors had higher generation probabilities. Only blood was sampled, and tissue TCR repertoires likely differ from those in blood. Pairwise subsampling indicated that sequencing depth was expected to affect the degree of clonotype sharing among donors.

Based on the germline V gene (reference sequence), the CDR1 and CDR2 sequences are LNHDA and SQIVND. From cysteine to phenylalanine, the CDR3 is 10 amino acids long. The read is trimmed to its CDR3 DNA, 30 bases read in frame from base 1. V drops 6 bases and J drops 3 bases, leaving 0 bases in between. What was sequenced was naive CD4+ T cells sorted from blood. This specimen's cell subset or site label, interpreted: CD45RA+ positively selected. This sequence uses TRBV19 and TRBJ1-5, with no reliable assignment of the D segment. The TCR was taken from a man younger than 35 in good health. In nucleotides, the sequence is TGTGCCAGTAGCAATCAGCCCCAGCATTTT. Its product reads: CASSNQPQHF.